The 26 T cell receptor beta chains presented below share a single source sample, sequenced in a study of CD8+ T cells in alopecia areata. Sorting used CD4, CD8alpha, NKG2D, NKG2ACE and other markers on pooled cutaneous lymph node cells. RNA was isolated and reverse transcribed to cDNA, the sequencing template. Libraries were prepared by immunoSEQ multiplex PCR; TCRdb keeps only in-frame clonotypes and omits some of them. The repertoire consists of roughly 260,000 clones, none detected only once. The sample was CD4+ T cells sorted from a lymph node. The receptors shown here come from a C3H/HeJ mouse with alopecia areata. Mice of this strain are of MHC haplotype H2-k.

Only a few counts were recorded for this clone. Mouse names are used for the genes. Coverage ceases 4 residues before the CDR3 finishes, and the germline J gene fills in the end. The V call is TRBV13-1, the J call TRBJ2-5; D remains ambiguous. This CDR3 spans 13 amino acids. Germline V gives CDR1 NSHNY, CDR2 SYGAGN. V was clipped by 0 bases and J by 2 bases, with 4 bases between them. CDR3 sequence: CASSDEVQDTQYF. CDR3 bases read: TGTGCCAGCAGTGATGAAGTCCAAGAC.

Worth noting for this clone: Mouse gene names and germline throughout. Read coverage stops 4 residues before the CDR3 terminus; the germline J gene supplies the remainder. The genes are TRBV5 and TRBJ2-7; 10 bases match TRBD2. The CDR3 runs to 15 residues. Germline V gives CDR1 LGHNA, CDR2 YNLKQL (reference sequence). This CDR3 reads CASSQVLGGRDEQYF. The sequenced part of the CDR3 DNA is TGTGCCAGCAGCCAAGTTCTGGGGGGGCGCGAT.

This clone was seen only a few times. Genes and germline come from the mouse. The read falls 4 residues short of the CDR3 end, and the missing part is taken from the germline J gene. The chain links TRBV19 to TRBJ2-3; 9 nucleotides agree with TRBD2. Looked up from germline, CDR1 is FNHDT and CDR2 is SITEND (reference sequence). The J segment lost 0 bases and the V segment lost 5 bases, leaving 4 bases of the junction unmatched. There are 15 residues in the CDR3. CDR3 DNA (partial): TGTGCCAGCAGACGGGACTGGGCTAGTGCAGAA. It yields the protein CASRRDWASAE. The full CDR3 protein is CASRRDWASAETLYF. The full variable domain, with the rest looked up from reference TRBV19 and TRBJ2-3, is GGIITQTPKFLIGQEGQKLTLKCQQNFNHDTMYWYRQDSGKGLRLIYYSITENDLQKGDLSEGYDASREKKSSFSLTVTSAQKNEMAVFLCASRRDWASAETLYFGSGTRLTVL.

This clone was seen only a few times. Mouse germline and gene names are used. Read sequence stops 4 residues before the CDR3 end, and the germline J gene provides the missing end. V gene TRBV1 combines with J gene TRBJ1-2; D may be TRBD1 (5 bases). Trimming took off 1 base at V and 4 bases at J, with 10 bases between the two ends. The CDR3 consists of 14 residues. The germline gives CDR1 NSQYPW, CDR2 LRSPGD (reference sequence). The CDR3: CTCSAVGGSSDYTF. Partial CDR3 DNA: TGCACCTGCAGTGCAGTGGGGGGGAGCTCC.

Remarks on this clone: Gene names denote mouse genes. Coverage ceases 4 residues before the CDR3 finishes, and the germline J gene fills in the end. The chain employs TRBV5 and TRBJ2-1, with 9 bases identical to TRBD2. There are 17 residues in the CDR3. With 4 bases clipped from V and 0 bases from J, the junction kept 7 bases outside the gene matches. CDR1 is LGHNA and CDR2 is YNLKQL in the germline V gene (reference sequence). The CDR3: CASSRSLGGANYAEQFF. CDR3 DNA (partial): TGTGCCAGCAGCCGCTCACTGGGGGGCGCTAACTATGCT.

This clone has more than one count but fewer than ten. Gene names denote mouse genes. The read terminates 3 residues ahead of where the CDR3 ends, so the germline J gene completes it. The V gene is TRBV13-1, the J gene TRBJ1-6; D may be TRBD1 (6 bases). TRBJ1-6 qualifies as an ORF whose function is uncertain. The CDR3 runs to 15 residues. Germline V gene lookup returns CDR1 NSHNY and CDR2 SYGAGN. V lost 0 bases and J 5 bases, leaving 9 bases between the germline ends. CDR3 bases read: TGTGCCAGCAGTGATGCGGGGGACAATAATTCGCCC. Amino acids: CASSDAGDNNSP. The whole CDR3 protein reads CASSDAGDNNSPLYF.

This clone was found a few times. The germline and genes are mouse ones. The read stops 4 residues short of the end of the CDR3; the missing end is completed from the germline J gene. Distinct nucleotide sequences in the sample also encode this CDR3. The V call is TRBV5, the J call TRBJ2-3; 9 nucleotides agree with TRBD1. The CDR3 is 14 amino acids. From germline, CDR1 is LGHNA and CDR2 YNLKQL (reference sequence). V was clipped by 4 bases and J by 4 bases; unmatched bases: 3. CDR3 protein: CASSPGQGSETLYF. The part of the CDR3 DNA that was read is TGTGCCAGCAGCCCCGGACAGGGGTCAGAA.

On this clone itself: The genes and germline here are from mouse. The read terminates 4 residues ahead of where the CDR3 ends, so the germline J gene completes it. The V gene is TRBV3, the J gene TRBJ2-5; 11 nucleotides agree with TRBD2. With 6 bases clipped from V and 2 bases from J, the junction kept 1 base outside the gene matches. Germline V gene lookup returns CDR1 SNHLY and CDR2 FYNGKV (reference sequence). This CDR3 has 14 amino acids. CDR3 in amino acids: CASRLGGRQDTQYF. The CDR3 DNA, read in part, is TGTGCCAGCAGACTGGGGGGGCGCCAAGAC.

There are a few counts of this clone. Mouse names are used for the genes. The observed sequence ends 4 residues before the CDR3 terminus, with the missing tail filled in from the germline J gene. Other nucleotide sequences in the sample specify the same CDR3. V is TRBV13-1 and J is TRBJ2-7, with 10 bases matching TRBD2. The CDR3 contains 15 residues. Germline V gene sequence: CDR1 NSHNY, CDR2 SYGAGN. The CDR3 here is CASSDARLGGYEQYF. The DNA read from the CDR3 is TGTGCCAGCAGTGATGCGAGACTGGGGGGTTAT.

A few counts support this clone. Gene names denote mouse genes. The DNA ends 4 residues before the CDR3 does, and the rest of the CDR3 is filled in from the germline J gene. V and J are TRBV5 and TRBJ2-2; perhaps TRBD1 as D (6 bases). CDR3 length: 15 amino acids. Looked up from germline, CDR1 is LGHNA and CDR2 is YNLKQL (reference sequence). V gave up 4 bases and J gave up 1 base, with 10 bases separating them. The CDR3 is CASSRRDKNTGQLYF. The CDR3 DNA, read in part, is TGTGCCAGCAGCCGCCGGGACAAAAACACCGGG.

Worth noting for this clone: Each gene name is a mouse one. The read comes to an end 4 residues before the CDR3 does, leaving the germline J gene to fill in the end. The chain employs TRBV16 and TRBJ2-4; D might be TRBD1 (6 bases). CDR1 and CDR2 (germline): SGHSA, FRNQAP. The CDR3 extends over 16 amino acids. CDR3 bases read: TGTGCAAGCAGCTTAGAGGGGTCCGGGACAAAAAAC. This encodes CASSLEGSGTKN. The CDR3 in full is CASSLEGSGTKNTLYF.

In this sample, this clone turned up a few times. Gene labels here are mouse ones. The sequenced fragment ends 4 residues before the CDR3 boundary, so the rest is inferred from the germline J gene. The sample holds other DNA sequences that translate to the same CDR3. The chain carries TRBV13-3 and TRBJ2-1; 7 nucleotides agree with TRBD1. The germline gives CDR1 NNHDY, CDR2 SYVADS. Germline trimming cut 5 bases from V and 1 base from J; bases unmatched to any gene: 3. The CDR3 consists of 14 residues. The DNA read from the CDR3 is TGTGCCAGCAGACCGGGACAGAACTATGCT. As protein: CASRPGQNYA. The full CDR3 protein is CASRPGQNYAEQFF.

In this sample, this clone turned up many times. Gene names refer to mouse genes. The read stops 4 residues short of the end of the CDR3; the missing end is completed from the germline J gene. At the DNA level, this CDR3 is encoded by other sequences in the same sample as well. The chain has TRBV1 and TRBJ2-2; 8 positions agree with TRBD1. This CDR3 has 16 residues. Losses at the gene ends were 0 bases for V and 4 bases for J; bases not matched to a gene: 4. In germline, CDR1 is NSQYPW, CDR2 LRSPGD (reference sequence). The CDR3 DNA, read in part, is TGCACCTGCAGTGCAGATCAGGGGACAGGCACCGGG. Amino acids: CTCSADQGTGTG. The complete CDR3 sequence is CTCSADQGTGTGQLYF.

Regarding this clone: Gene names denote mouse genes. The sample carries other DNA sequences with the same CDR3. The CDR3 bases that were read are TGTGCCAGCAGTGGTGGGGGGTATAATTCGCCC. Encoded protein: CASSGGGYNSP. The CDR3 as a whole reads CASSGGGYNSPLYF. The rearrangement joins TRBV13-1 to TRBJ1-6, with a possible D match to TRBD1 (5 bases). The read gets to within 3 residues of the CDR3 end, and the germline J gene fills in the rest. TRBJ1-6 is treated as an ORF (open reading frame) with a function not yet certain. The CDR3 has 14 residues. Germline CDR1 and CDR2: NSHNY and SYGAGN. V was cut by 3 bases and J by 4 bases, with 8 bases left in between.

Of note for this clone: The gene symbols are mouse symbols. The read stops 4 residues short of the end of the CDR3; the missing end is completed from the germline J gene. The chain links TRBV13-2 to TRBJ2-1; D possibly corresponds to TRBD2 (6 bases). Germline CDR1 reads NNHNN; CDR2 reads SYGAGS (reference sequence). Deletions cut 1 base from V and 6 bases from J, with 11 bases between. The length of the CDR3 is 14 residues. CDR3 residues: CASGDSGLFAEQFF. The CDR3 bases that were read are TGTGCCAGCGGTGATTCGGGACTATTTGCT.

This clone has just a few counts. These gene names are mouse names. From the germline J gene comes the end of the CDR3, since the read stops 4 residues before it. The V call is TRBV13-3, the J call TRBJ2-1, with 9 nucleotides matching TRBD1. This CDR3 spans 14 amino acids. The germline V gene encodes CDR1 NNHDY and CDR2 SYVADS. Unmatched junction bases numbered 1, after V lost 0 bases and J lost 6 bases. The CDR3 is CASSDGDRVAEQFF. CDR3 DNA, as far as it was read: TGTGCCAGCAGTGATGGGGACAGGGTTGCT.

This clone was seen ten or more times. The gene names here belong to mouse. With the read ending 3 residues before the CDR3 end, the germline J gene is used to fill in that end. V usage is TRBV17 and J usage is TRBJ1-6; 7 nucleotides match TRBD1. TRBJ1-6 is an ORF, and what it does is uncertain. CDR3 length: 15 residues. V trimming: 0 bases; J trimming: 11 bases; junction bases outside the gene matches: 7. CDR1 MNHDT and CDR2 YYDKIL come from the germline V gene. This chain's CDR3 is CASSRETGKVAPLYF. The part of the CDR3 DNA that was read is TGTGCTAGCAGTAGAGAGACAGGGAAGGTGGCGCCC.

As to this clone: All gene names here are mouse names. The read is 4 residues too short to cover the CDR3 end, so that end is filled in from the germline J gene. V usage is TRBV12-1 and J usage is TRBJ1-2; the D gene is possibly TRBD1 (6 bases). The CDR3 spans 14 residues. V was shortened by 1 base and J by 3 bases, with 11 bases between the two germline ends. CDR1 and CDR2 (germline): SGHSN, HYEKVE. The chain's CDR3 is CASSLTGQDSDYTF. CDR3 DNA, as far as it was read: TGTGCCAGCTCTCTAACAGGGCAGGACTCC.

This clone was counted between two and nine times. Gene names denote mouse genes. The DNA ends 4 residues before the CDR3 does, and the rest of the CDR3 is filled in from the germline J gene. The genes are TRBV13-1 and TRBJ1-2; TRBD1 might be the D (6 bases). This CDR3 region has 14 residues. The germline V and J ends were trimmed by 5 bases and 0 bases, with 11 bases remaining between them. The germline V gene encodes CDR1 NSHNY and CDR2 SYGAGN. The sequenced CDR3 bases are TGTGCCAGCAGGTCGACAGGTCCAAACTCC. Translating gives CASRSTGPNS. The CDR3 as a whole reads CASRSTGPNSDYTF.

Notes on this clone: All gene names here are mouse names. CDR3 sequence reads: CAWSRLGESTGQLYF. The covered CDR3 bases are TGTGCCTGGAGTCGACTGGGGGAAAGCACCGGG. This chain uses TRBV31 with TRBJ2-2; TRBD2 matches 9 bases. The DNA ends 4 residues before the CDR3 does, and the rest of the CDR3 is filled in from the germline J gene. The trim removed 1 base at V and 4 bases at J, leaving 4 bases unmatched. Germline CDR1 reads GKSSPN; CDR2 reads SITVG. The CDR3 covers 15 residues.

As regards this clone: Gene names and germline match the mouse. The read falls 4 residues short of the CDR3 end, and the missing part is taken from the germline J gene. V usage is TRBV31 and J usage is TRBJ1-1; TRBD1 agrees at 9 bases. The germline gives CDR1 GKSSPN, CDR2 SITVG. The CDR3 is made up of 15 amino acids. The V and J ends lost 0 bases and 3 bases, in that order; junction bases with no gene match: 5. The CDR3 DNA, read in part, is TGTGCCTGGAGTCTAGAGGGACAGGGCGACACA. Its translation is CAWSLEGQGDT. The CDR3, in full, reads CAWSLEGQGDTEVFF.

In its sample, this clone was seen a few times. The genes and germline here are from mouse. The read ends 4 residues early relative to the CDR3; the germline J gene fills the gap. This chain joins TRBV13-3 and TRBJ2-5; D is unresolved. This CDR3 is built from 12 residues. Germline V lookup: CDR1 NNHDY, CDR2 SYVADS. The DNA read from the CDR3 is TGTGCCAGCAGTGCCGACAAAGAC. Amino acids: CASSADKD. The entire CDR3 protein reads CASSADKDTQYF.

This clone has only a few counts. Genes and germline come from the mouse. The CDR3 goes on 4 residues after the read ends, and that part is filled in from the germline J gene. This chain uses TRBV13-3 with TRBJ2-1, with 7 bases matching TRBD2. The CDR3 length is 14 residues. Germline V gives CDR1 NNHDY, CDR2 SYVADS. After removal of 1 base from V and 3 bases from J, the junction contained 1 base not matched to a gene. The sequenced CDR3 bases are TGTGCCAGCAGTGATCTGGGGGTCTATGCT. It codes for CASSDLGVYA. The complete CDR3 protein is CASSDLGVYAEQFF.

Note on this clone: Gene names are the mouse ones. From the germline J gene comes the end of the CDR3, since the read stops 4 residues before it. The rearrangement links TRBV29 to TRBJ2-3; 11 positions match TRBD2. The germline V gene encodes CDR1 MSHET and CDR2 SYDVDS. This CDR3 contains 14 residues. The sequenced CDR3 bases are TGTGCTAGCAGTTTGGGGACTGGGGGAGAA. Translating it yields CASSLGTGGE. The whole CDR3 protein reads CASSLGTGGETLYF.

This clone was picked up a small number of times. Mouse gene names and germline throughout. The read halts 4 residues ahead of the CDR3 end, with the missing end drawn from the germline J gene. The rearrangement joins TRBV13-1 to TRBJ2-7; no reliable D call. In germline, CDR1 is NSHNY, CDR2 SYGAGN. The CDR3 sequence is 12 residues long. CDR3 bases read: TGTGCCAGCAGTGATGTCAAGTAT. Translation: CASSDVKY. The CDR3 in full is CASSDVKYEQYF.

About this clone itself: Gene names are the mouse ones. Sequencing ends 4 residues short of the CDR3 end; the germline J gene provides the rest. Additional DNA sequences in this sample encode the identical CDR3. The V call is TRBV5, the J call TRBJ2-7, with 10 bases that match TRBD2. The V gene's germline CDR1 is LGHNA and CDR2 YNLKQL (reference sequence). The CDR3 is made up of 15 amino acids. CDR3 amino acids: CASSQERDWGDEQYF. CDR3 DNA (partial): TGTGCCAGCAGCCAAGAGAGAGACTGGGGGGAT.